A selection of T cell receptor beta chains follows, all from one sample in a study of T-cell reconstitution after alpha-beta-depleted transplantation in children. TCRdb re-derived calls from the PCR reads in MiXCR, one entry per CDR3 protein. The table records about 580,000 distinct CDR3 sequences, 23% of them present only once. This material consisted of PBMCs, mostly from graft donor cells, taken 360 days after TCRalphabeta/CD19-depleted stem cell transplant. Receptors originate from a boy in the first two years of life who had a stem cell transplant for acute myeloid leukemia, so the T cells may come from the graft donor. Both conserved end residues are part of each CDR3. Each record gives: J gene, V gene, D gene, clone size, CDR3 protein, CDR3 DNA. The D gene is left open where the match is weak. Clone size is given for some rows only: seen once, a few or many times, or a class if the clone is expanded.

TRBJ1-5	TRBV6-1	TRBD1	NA	CASSKTGGDQPQHF	TGTGCCAGCAGCAAGACAGGGGGCGATCAGCCCCAGCATTTT
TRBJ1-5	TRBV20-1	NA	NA	CSARVLAVPNQPQHF	TGCAGTGCTAGAGTCCTCGCAGTTCCCAATCAGCCCCAGCATTTT
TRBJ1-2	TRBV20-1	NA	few	CSARGFEGYTF	TGCAGTGCTAGAGGTTTCGAAGGCTACACCTTC
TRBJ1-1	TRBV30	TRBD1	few	CAWSGYRGRNTEAFF	TGTGCCTGGAGTGGTTACAGGGGGAGGAACACTGAAGCTTTCTTT
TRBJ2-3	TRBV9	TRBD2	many	CASSVGRGGGDTQYF	TGTGCCAGCAGCGTAGGGCGGGGGGGCGGAGATACGCAGTATTTT
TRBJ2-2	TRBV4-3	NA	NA	CASSQGSAGGRELFF	TGCGCCAGCAGCCAAGGATCCGCTGGGGGGCGGGAGCTGTTTTTT
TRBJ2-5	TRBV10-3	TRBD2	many	CAITQSWSSGSQETQYF	TGTGCCATAACCCAGTCTTGGTCTAGCGGGAGCCAAGAGACCCAGTACTTC
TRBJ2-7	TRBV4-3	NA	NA	CASSLGNGAYEQYF	TGCGCCAGCAGCCTAGGGAATGGGGCCTACGAGCAGTACTTC
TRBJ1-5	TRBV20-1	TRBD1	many	CSARQDRAKGQPQHF	TGCAGTGCTAGACAGGACAGGGCGAAGGGTCAGCCCCAGCATTTT
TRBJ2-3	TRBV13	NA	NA	CASSPPGLLLDTTDTQYF	TGTGCCAGCAGCCCGCCCGGACTGCTCCTAGATACGACAGATACGCAGTATTTT
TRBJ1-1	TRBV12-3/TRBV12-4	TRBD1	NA	CASSPRPGQRNTEAFF	TGTGCCAGCAGTCCCAGGCCGGGACAGAGAAACACTGAAGCTTTCTTT
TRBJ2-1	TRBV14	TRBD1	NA	CASSPWTGSYNEQFF	TGTGCCAGCAGCCCGTGGACAGGATCCTACAATGAGCAGTTCTTC
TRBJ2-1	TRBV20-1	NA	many	CSVLEPGASSYNEQFF	TGCAGTGTTTTGGAGCCGGGGGCGAGCTCCTACAATGAGCAGTTCTTC
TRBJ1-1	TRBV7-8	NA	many	CASRPASYTEAFF	TGTGCCAGCAGGCCGGCAAGTTACACTGAAGCTTTCTTT
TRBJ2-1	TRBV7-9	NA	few	CASSLQTTYNEQFF	TGTGCCAGCAGCTTACAAACAACCTACAATGAGCAGTTCTTC
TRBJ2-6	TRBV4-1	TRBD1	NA	CASSQWDSSGANVLTF	TGCGCCAGCAGCCAGTGGGACAGCTCTGGGGCCAACGTCCTGACTTTC
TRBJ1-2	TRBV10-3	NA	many	CAISERQGVSYGYTF	TGTGCCATCAGTGAAAGGCAAGGAGTCTCCTATGGCTACACCTTC
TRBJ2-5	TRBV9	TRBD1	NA	CARDRSETQYF	TGTGCCAGGGACAGGTCGGAGACCCAGTACTTC
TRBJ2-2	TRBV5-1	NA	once	CASSLWRGNTGELFF	TGCGCCAGCAGCTTGTGGCGGGGCAACACCGGGGAGCTGTTTTTT
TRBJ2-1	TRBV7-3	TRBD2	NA	CASSSRGGGGNEQFF	TGTGCCAGCAGCTCCCGGGGGGGCGGGGGGAATGAGCAGTTCTTC
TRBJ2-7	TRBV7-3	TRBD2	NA	CASSLTAGSTYEQYF	TGTGCCAGCAGCTTAACAGCGGGGAGCACCTACGAGCAGTACTTC
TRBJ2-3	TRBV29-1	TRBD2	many	CSVASPRQSGGIDTQYF	TGCAGCGTTGCTTCCCCGAGGCAAAGCGGGGGGATAGATACGCAGTATTTT
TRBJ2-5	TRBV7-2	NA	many	CASSLPPPDIQETQYF	TGTGCCAGCAGCTTACCACCTCCGGACATCCAAGAGACCCAGTACTTC
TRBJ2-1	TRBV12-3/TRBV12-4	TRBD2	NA	CASSLSWAGGPCEQFF	TGTGCCAGCAGTTTGTCTTGGGCGGGGGGGCCTTGTGAGCAGTTCTTC
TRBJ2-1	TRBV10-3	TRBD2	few	CATDSGLHNEQFF	TGTGCCACCGATAGCGGGCTCCACAATGAGCAGTTCTTC
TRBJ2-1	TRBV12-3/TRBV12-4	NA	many	CASSFGLYNEQFF	TGTGCCAGCAGTTTTGGCTTGTACAATGAGCAGTTCTTC
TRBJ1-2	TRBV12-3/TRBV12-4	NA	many	CASSFSRTDPYGYTF	TGTGCCAGCAGTTTTTCCAGGACAGATCCTTATGGCTACACCTTC
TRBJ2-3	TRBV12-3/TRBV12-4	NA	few	CASSPQGWGTQYF	TGTGCCAGCAGTCCACAGGGTTGGGGCACGCAGTATTTT
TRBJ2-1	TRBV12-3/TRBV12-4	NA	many	CASSSTINEQFF	TGTGCCAGCAGTTCGACTATTAATGAGCAGTTCTTC
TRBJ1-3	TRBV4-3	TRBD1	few	CASSQDTGTGSFINTIYF	TGCGCCAGCAGCCAAGATACGGGGACAGGGAGTTTTATCAACACCATATATTTT
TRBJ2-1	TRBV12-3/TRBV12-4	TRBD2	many	CASSPRLAGGYNEQFF	TGTGCCAGCAGCCCCCGACTAGCGGGGGGGTACAATGAGCAGTTCTTC
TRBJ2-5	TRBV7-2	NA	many	CASRSTGTANLETQYF	TGTGCCAGCAGAAGTACCGGGACGGCGAACCTGGAGACCCAGTACTTC
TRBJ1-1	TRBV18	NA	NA	CASLLSGTEAFF	TGTGCCAGCTTACTAAGTGGAACTGAAGCTTTCTTT
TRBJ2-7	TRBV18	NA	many	CASSPRKNLYEQYF	TGTGCCAGCTCACCAAGGAAAAACCTCTACGAGCAGTACTTC
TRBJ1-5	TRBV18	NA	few	CASSQGYDQPQHF	TGTGCCAGCTCGCAGGGCTACGATCAGCCCCAGCATTTT
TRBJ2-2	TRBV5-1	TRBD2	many	CASKPLAGDNTGELFF	TGCGCCAGCAAGCCCCTAGCGGGGGATAACACCGGGGAGCTGTTTTTT
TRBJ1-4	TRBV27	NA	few	CASSLGYATNEKLFF	TGTGCCAGCAGTTTAGGTTACGCAACTAATGAAAAACTGTTTTTT
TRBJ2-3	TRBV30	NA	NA	CAWSTGGIIDTQYF	TGTGCCTGGAGTACTGGGGGGATTATAGATACGCAGTATTTT
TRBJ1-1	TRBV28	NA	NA	CASSLYAGGQLTEAFF	TGTGCCAGCAGTCTTTATGCGGGCGGACAGCTAACTGAAGCTTTCTTT
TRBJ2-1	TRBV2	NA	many	CASSEGQQKQFF	TGTGCCAGCAGTGAAGGGCAGCAGAAGCAGTTCTTC
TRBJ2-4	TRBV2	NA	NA	CASKPAVNIQYF	TGTGCCAGCAAACCGGCGGTCAACATTCAGTACTTC
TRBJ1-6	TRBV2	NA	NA	CASLKGRSANSPLHF	TGTGCCAGCCTAAAGGGTCGTTCAGCGAATTCACCCCTCCACTTT
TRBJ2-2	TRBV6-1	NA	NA	CATEKGHTGELFF	TGTGCCACCGAGAAGGGCCACACCGGGGAGCTGTTTTTT
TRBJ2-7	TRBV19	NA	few	CASSAGQRPYEQYF	TGTGCCAGTAGTGCAGGACAGCGCCCCTACGAGCAGTACTTC
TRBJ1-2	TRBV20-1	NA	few	CSASREGNYGYTF	TGCAGTGCTAGTCGAGAGGGGAACTATGGCTACACCTTC
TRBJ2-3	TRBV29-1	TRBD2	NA	CSVEGSSGGRGSTDTQYF	TGCAGCGTTGAAGGTAGTAGCGGGGGACGGGGTAGCACAGATACGCAGTATTTT
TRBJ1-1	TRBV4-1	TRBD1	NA	CASSGQGASEAFF	TGCGCCAGCAGTGGACAGGGGGCTTCTGAAGCTTTCTTT
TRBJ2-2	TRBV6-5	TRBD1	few	CASSYSIYGQGNTGELFF	TGTGCCAGCAGTTACTCGATCTACGGACAGGGGAACACCGGGGAGCTGTTTTTT
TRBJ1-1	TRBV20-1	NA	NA	CSASTRGAVGTEAFF	TGCAGTGCTAGCACGAGGGGGGCGGTGGGCACTGAAGCTTTCTTT
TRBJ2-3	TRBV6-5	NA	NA	CASSYSKRGSTDTQYF	TGTGCCAGCAGTTACTCGAAACGGGGGAGCACAGATACGCAGTATTTT
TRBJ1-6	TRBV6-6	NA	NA	CASSYGRGAPLHF	TGTGCCAGCAGTTACGGGAGGGGAGCACCCCTCCACTTT
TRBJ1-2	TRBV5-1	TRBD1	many	CASSLGQDYGYTF	TGCGCCAGCAGCCTTGGACAGGACTATGGCTACACCTTC